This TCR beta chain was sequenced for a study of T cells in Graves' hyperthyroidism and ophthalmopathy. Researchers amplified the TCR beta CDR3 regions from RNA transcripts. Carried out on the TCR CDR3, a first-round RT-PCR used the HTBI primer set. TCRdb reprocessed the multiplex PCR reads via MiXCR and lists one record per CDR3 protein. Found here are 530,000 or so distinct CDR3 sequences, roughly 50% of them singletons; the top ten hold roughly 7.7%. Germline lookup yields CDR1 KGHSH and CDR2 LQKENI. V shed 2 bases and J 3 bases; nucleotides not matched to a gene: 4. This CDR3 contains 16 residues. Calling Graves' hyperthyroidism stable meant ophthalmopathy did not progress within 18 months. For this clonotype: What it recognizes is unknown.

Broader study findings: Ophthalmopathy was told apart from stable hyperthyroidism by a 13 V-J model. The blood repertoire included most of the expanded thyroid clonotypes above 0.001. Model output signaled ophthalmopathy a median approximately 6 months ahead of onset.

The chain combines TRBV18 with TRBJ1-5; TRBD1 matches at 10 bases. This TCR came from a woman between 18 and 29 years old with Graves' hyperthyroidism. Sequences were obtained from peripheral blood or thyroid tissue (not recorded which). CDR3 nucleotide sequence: TGTGCCAGCTCACCATTGGACAGGGGGGACAATCAGCCCCAGCATTTT. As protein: CASSPLDRGDNQPQHF.